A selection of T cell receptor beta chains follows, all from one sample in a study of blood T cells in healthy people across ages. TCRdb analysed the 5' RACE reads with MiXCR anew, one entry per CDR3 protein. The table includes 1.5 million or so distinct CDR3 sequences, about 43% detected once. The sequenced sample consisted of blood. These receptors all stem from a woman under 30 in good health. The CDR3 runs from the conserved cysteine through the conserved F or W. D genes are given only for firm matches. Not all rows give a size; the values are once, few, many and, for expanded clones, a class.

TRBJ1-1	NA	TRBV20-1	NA	CSASLVGPEAFF	TGCAGTGCTAGTTTAGTGGGTCCTGAAGCTTTCTTT
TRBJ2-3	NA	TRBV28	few	CASASRGGTQYF	TGTGCCAGCGCCTCGCGGGGAGGTACGCAGTATTTT
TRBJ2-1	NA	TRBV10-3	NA	CAIRSGETYNEQFF	TGTGCCATCAGGAGTGGTGAGACTTACAATGAGCAGTTCTTC
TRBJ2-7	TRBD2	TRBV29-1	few	CSVEDRPSAGAYLEQYF	TGCAGCGTTGAAGATCGTCCTTCAGCGGGAGCCTACCTCGAGCAGTACTTC
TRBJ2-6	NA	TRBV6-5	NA	CASSLQPGANVLTF	TGTGCCAGCAGTCTACAGCCTGGGGCCAACGTCCTGACTTTC
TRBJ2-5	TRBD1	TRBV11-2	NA	CASSPGTGIMETQYF	TGTGCCAGCAGCCCCGGGACAGGGATTATGGAGACCCAGTACTTC
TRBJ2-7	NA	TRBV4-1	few	CASSQERGSTSYEQYF	TGCGCCAGCAGCCAAGAAAGGGGTTCAACCTCCTACGAGCAGTACTTC
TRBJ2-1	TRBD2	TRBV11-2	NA	CASSPALAGGNNEQFF	TGTGCCAGCAGCCCAGCACTAGCGGGAGGCAACAATGAGCAGTTCTTC
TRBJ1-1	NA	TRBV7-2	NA	CASSFNRGMNTEAFF	TGTGCCAGCAGCTTTAATAGGGGAATGAACACTGAAGCTTTCTTT
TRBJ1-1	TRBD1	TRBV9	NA	CASSTQGGTEAFF	TGTGCCAGCAGCACGCAGGGGGGTACTGAAGCTTTCTTT
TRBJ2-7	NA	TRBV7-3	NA	CASSCFRGQTYEQYF	TGTGCCAGCAGCTGCTTTCGAGGACAGACCTACGAGCAGTACTTC
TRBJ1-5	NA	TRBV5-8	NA	CASSLTPIGNQPQHF	TGTGCCAGCAGCTTGACCCCGATCGGCAATCAGCCCCAGCATTTT
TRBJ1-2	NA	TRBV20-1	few	CSARDRSAGSSFLYGYTF	TGCAGTGCTAGAGATAGAAGCGCAGGGTCCTCTTTTCTTTATGGCTACACCTTC
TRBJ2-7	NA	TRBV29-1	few	CSVFTGRSYEQYF	TGCAGCGTTTTTACAGGGAGGTCCTACGAGCAGTACTTC
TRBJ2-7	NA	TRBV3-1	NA	CASSQDGRGPTYEQYF	TGTGCCAGCAGCCAAGATGGGCGGGGGCCTACCTACGAGCAGTACTTC
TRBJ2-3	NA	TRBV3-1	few	CASSRGASTDTQYF	TGTGCCAGCAGCCGCGGGGCTAGCACAGATACGCAGTATTTT
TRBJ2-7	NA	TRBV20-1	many	CSARGTGSSYEQYF	TGCAGTGCTAGAGGGACTGGAAGCTCCTACGAGCAGTACTTC
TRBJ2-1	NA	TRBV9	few	CASSVEAGNSPINEQFF	TGTGCCAGCAGCGTAGAGGCTGGAAACTCACCGATAAATGAGCAGTTCTTC